This T cell receptor beta chain was identified during a study of blood T cell repertoires in COVID-19. About the research overall: Samples representing acute and convalescent COVID-19 were sourced from the United States, Italy and Spain. From T cells, B-cell-depleted T cells, or PBMCs came the material, which was cDNA or gDNA.

CDR1 SGHDN and CDR2 FVKESK come from the germline V gene. CDR3 length: 15 residues. After removal of 1 base from V and 5 bases from J, the junction contained 6 bases not matched to a gene. Per the authors' pipeline: Amplification of reference gene primers was used by the study to estimate nucleated cell counts. Clones were read by immunoSEQ multiplex PCR, and TCRdb kept only the in-frame ones, dropping some. Clone size and the V and J calls come from that table; the DNA yielded D and trimming. Of over 80,000 clones listed, about 88% are singletons. The chain carries TRBV14 and TRBJ1-2, with 8 bases matching TRBD1. The specimen sequenced was peripheral blood. This receptor was taken from an elderly woman with acute or convalescent COVID-19. The CDR3 DNA reads as TGTGCCAGCAGCCAAGGGACAGGGTCCCGTTATGGCTACACCTTC. Amino acid sequence: CASSQGTGSRYGYTF.